Below, 29 T cell receptor beta chains from the same sample are listed, as sequenced in a study of T cell responses to AZD1222 COVID-19 vaccine. Repertoires were generated with immunoSEQ multiplex PCR, while TCRdb's copy carries only in-frame clones and drops some. The repertoire holds about 130,000 clones, roughly nine tenths seen once, with about 9.5% in the top ten. Sequences were derived from peripheral blood, sampled 28 days after the second AZD1222 dose. The receptors stem from an adult who received the AZD1222 COVID-19 vaccine.

This rearrangement joins TRBV5-1 to TRBJ2-1, with 10 bases identical to TRBD2. Germline V gene data show CDR1 as SGHRS and CDR2 as YFSETQ. Germline trimming cut 1 base from V and 5 bases from J; bases unmatched to any gene: 3. The CDR3 runs to 15 residues. CDR3 protein: CASSLRSGGDNEQFF. The CDR3 DNA sequence: TGCGCCAGCAGCTTGAGGAGCGGGGGGGACAATGAGCAGTTCTTC.

This chain links TRBV6-5 with TRBJ1-3, with TRBD1 as a possible D gene (5 bases). The V end was cut by 6 bases, the J end by 0 bases, with 12 bases between. The CDR3 is 15 amino acids. Germline CDR1 MNHEY, CDR2 SVGAGI. The CDR3 loop is CASRLGQFSGNTIYF. The CDR3 bases are TGTGCCAGCAGGTTAGGACAATTCTCTGGAAACACCATATATTTT.

This chain joins TRBV6-1 and TRBJ2-1; tentatively, D is TRBD2 (6 bases). The CDR3 totals 17 residues. CDR1 is MNHNS, CDR2 SASEGT, per germline. Between the trimmed V and J ends, which lost 0 bases and 1 base, there was a span of 13 bases. The CDR3 region has the DNA TGTGCCAGCAGTGAAGCAACCGGGGGACGGTCCTACAATGAGCAGTTCTTC. Translating it yields CASSEATGGRSYNEQFF.

The sample holds a few counts of this clone. This sequence joins TRBV3-1 (or the pseudogene TRBV3-2) and TRBJ2-1, with 9 bases aligning to TRBD2. The V and J ends lost 1 base and 8 bases, in that order; junction bases with no gene match: 9. This CDR3 contains 16 residues. Germline loops: CDR1 LGHDT, CDR2 YNNKEL (reference sequence). CDR3 DNA sequence: TGTGCCAGCAGCCAAGTCGTGCGGGAGGGTTCCCATGAGCAGTTCTTC. This gives the protein CASSQVVREGSHEQFF.

The chain joins TRBV18 to TRBJ1-1; D is unclear. Germline V lookup: CDR1 KGHSH, CDR2 LQKENI. Trimming took 3 bases from V and 1 from J, leaving 12 bases between them. The CDR3 extends over 15 amino acids. CDR3 amino acids: CASSPGYGPNTEAFF. The CDR3, as DNA: TGTGCCAGCTCACCGGGGTACGGGCCGAACACTGAAGCTTTCTTT. The variable domain in full, completed from reference TRBV18 and TRBJ1-1, reads NAGVMQNPRHLVRRRGQEARLRCSPMKGHSHVYWYRQLPEEGLKFMVYLQKENIIDESGMPKERFSAEFPKEGPSILRIQQVVRGDSAAYFCASSPGYGPNTEAFFGQGTRLTVV.

The chain couples TRBV19 to TRBJ1-2; 8 bases match TRBD1. Per the germline V gene, CDR1 is LNHDA and CDR2 is SQIVND (reference sequence). The CDR3 loop spans 17 amino acids. The ends lost 3 bases at V and 1 base at J; junction bases unmatched: 10. The CDR3, as DNA: TGTGCCAGTAGTATCCGGACAGGGAGGGGGCATAACTATGGCTACACCTTC. It translates to CASSIRTGRGHNYGYTF.

The V call is TRBV19, the J call TRBJ2-3; 12 nucleotides line up with TRBD2. Germline CDR1 and CDR2: LNHDA and SQIVND (reference sequence). The ends lost 3 bases at V and 2 bases at J; junction bases unmatched: 9. This CDR3 contains 18 residues. In DNA form, the CDR3 reads TGTGCCAGTAGTATGAGGCTAGCGGGAGGGTATGACACAGATACGCAGTATTTT. Its translation is CASSMRLAGGYDTDTQYF.

This sequence joins TRBV19 and TRBJ1-1; 7 bases agree with TRBD1. With V trimmed by 7 bases and J by 0 bases, 5 bases remained unmatched. CDR3 length: 14 amino acids. The germline gives CDR1 LNHDA, CDR2 SQIVND (reference sequence). This chain's CDR3 is CASTLGQLNTEAFF. The CDR3 DNA reads as TGTGCCAGTACCCTGGGACAGCTGAACACTGAAGCTTTCTTT.

This sequence joins TRBV11-2 and TRBJ1-5, with 7 nucleotides matching TRBD1. CDR1 and CDR2 (germline): SGHAT, FQNNGV. Germline trimming cut 1 base from V and 9 bases from J; bases unmatched to any gene: 3. This CDR3 contains 13 residues. Here the CDR3 reads CASSLGQGGPQHF. CDR3 coding DNA: TGTGCCAGCAGCTTAGGACAGGGCGGGCCCCAGCATTTT.

This sequence joins TRBV7-6 and TRBJ2-7, with D unclear. Germline V gene lookup returns CDR1 SGHVS and CDR2 FNYEAQ. Trimming stripped 0 bases from V and 2 bases from J, with 8 bases between. The CDR3 runs to 14 residues. In DNA, the CDR3 is TGTGCCAGCAGCTTAGCGGACGGTCCCTACGAGCAGTACTTC. This encodes CASSLADGPYEQYF.

The chain has TRBV5-1 and TRBJ2-3, with D possibly matching TRBD2 (7 bases). This CDR3 contains 18 residues. Trimming shortened V by 1 base and J by 8 bases, and 26 bases separated the two germline ends. Germline CDR1 is SGHRS and CDR2 is YFSETQ. The CDR3: CASSLSAGAAVSQTTQYF. In nucleotides, the CDR3 is TGCGCCAGCAGCTTGTCGGCGGGGGCAGCTGTATCACAGACTACGCAGTATTTT.

This clone has a single count. The rearrangement uses TRBV5-1 and TRBJ2-7; unclear D gene. The V end was cut by 0 bases, the J end by 2 bases, with 3 bases between. The germline V gene encodes CDR1 SGHRS and CDR2 YFSETQ. The CDR3 sequence is 12 residues long. The CDR3 protein is CASSLGAYEQYF. The CDR3 DNA is TGCGCCAGCAGCTTGGGCGCCTACGAGCAGTACTTC.

The chain combines TRBV11-2 with TRBJ1-1; TRBD1 might be the D (5 bases). The germline V gene encodes CDR1 SGHAT and CDR2 FQNNGV. The CDR3 extends over 14 amino acids. The V and J ends lost 5 bases and 1 base respectively, with 11 bases between them. CDR3 bases: TGTGCCAGCAGCCCTAACGACAGGAACACTGAAGCTTTCTTT. Amino acid sequence: CASSPNDRNTEAFF.

V and J are TRBV12-5 and TRBJ1-5, with TRBD1 matching over 8 bases. The V gene end was trimmed by 3 bases and the J gene end by 3 bases; junction bases not matched to a gene: 13. Looked up from germline, CDR1 is LGHNT and CDR2 is FRNRAP. The CDR3 runs to 18 residues. The CDR3 sequence: CASGFYPDRVLINQPQHF. The CDR3 region has the DNA TGTGCTAGTGGTTTTTATCCGGACAGGGTGTTGATCAATCAGCCCCAGCATTTT.

V gene TRBV7-2 combines with J gene TRBJ1-4; D not resolved. This CDR3 is 15 amino acids long. V lost 5 bases and J 8 bases, leaving 18 bases between the germline ends. Germline V lookup: CDR1 SGHTA, CDR2 FQGNSA. The DNA of the CDR3 is TGTGCCAGCAGCCCCCATGTGCAGGTAGTCGAAAAACTGTTTTTT. This gives the protein CASSPHVQVVEKLFF.

V and J are TRBV5-1 and TRBJ2-7; TRBD1 aligns across 10 bases. With V trimmed by 0 bases and J by 7 bases, 7 bases remained unmatched. The CDR3 spans 15 residues. Germline-derived CDR1 and CDR2 are SGHRS and YFSETQ. CDR3 sequence (DNA): TGCGCCAGCAGCTTGGCGGGGACAGGGGTGAGGGAGCAGTACTTC. This encodes CASSLAGTGVREQYF.

V and J are TRBV30 and TRBJ2-3; D call uncertain. The ends were cut back, 0 bases at V and 14 bases at J, with 12 bases in the middle. CDR1 and CDR2 (germline): GTSNPN, SVGIG (reference sequence). This CDR3 has 11 amino acids. CDR3 nucleotide sequence: TGTGCCTGGAGTGTCGGACGGGCTATGTATTTT. Encoded protein: CAWSVGRAMYF. Complete variable domain (other parts from reference TRBV30 and TRBJ2-3): SQTIHQWPATLVQPVGSPLSLECTVEGTSNPNLYWYRQAAGRGLQLLFYSVGIGQISSEVPQNLSASRPQDRQFILSSKKLLLSDSGFYLCAWSVGRAMYFGPGTRLTVL.

The gene calls are TRBV10-1 and TRBJ2-7, with 7 bases fitting TRBD2. The germline V gene encodes CDR1 WNHNN and CDR2 SYGVQD (reference sequence). The CDR3 loop spans 15 amino acids. J lost 2 bases, V lost 2 bases, and 6 bases had no gene match. The CDR3 region is CASSEVGGSPYEQYF. Here the CDR3 DNA reads TGCGCCAGCAGTGAGGTTGGCGGGAGTCCCTACGAGCAGTACTTC.

The genes are TRBV27 and TRBJ2-6; D not resolved. The CDR3 is 14 amino acids. Germline loops: CDR1 MNHEY, CDR2 SMNVEV (reference sequence). Trimming left V 3 bases short and J 0 bases short, with 3 bases between. The CDR3 protein is CASSFYSGANVLTF. Written as DNA, the CDR3 is TGTGCCAGCAGTTTCTACTCTGGGGCCAACGTCCTGACTTTC.

This chain connects TRBV2 to TRBJ2-3, with 13 nucleotides matching TRBD2. V lost 8 bases, J lost 4 bases, and 21 bases stayed unmatched. The germline V gene encodes CDR1 SNHLY and CDR2 FYNNEI. The CDR3 runs to 20 residues. The CDR3 reads CASHPGGTSGARGFADTQYF. In DNA form, the CDR3 reads TGTGCCAGCCACCCAGGGGGGACTAGCGGGGCCCGAGGGTTCGCAGATACGCAGTATTTT.

This clone was recorded a few times. The rearrangement links TRBV3-1 (or the pseudogene TRBV3-2) to TRBJ2-3; D possibly matches TRBD1 or TRBD2 (5 bases each). The ends were cut back, 4 bases at V and 2 bases at J, with 7 bases in the middle. The CDR3 is made up of 13 amino acids. Germline V gives CDR1 LGHDT, CDR2 YNNKEL (reference sequence). CDR3 region: CASSPGTTDTQYF. As DNA, the CDR3 is TGTGCCAGCAGCCCCGGGACCACAGATACGCAGTATTTT.

The rearrangement uses TRBV30 and TRBJ1-6, with D perhaps matching TRBD1 (6 bases). The V and J ends lost 5 bases and 5 bases respectively, with 7 bases between them. Germline V CDR1 and CDR2: GTSNPN, SVGIG (reference sequence). The CDR3 runs to 12 residues. This CDR3 is CAWQGNNSPLHF. The CDR3 coding sequence is TGTGCCTGGCAGGGGAATAATTCACCCCTCCACTTT.

The rearrangement links TRBV6-5 to TRBJ1-1; maybe TRBD1 (6 bases). Germline loops: CDR1 MNHEY, CDR2 SVGAGI. Trimming took off 4 bases at V and 3 bases at J, with 9 bases between the two ends. This CDR3 region has 13 residues. Written as DNA, the CDR3 is TGTGCCAGCAGTTGGGGGCGCGACACTGAAGCTTTCTTT. This encodes CASSWGRDTEAFF.

Regarding this clone: Sequence at one end of the junction differs from germline and may be a read error. The chain recombines TRBV4-3 with TRBJ1-2, with D uncertain. The germline gives CDR1 LGHNA, CDR2 YSLEER. The CDR3 has 16 amino acids. The CDR3 sequence: CASSQDVEDYSYGYAF. The CDR3 DNA sequence: TGCGCCAGCAGCCAAGATGTGGAGGACTATAGCTATGGCTACGCCTTC.

This chain links TRBV25-1 with TRBJ2-5; D is uncertain. The V gene lost 5 bases and the J gene lost 0 bases, with 10 bases spanning the gap. Germline CDR1 and CDR2: MGHDK and SYGVNS. The CDR3 covers 14 residues. The DNA of the CDR3 is TGTGCCAGCAGTCCAGGCCAGTACCAAGAGACCCAGTACTTC. It is translated as CASSPGQYQETQYF.

This chain connects TRBV6-2 or TRBV6-3 to TRBJ2-2, with D uncertain. Trimming left V 4 bases short and J 1 base short, with 7 bases between. From germline, CDR1 is MNHEY and CDR2 SVGEGT. The CDR3 has 14 residues. This CDR3 reads CASSLVLNTGELFF. The CDR3 region has the DNA TGTGCCAGCAGTTTGGTCCTGAACACCGGGGAGCTGTTTTTT.

The chain links TRBV27 to TRBJ2-1; no reliable D call. V lost 2 bases and J lost 4, with 12 bases in between. CDR1 MNHEY and CDR2 SMNVEV come from the germline V gene (reference sequence). CDR3 length: 15 amino acids. CDR3 sequence reads: CASSLKDPVYNEQFF. CDR3 nucleotide sequence: TGTGCCAGCAGTTTAAAGGATCCTGTGTACAATGAGCAGTTCTTC.

The rearrangement links TRBV5-8 to TRBJ2-2, with D uncertain. The V end lost 2 bases, the J end lost 5 bases, and 4 bases lay between the germline ends. CDR1 and CDR2 from the germline V gene are SGHTS and YDEGEE. CDR3 length: 12 amino acids. DNA of the CDR3: TGTGCCAGCAGCTTCTGGACCGGGGAGCTGTTTTTT. Its translation is CASSFWTGELFF. The whole variable domain, filled in from reference TRBV5-8 and TRBJ2-2, reads EAGVTQSPTHLIKTRGQQATLRCSPISGHTSVYWYQQALGLGLQFLLWYDEGEERNRGNFPPRFSGRQFPNYSSELNVNALELEDSALYLCASSFWTGELFFGEGSRLTVL.

The chain has TRBV19 and TRBJ2-7; D is unresolved. The germline gives CDR1 LNHDA, CDR2 SQIVND (reference sequence). The CDR3 totals 14 residues. Trimming cost V 3 bases and J 6 bases, with 15 bases left between them. DNA of the CDR3: TGTGCCAGTAGTATTGAAGGAAACCACGGCGAGCAGTACTTC. It encodes CASSIEGNHGEQYF.